A single sample gave rise to the 4 T cell receptor beta chains below, sequenced in a study. Each CDR3 protein gets one entry after TCRdb re-called the RT-PCR reads with MiXCR. The table has about 700,000 distinct CDR3 sequences, approximately 15% seen once. Sequenced material: memory CD4+ T cells from blood. The receptors here all came from a female donor in good health, serving as a healthy control.

This clonotype has ten or more counts. The CDR3 is CASSLGRRTEAFF. The CDR3 nucleotides are TGTGCCAGCAGTCTCGGCCGTCGTACCGAAGCTTTCTTT. The J gene is TRBJ1-1, the V gene TRBV27; D remains unclear. Trimming stripped 5 bases from V and 8 bases from J, with 15 bases between. Germline V gene data show CDR1 as MNHEY and CDR2 as SMNVEV (reference sequence). The CDR3 contains 13 residues.

This chain connects TRBV5-5 to TRBJ1-1, with D possibly matching TRBD1 (5 bases). Germline CDR1 reads SGHKS; CDR2 reads YYEKEE (reference sequence). With 0 bases removed from V and 3 bases from J, the gap between germline ends came to 9 bases. The CDR3 sequence is 14 residues long. The CDR3 is CASSLADSDTEAFF. CDR3 nucleotides: TGTGCCAGCAGCTTGGCTGACAGCGACACTGAAGCTTTCTTT. Looking up the rest from reference TRBV5-5 and TRBJ1-1 gives the full variable domain: DAGVTQSPTHLIKTRGQQVTLRCSPISGHKSVSWYQQVLGQGPQFIFQYYEKEERGRGNFPDRFSARQFPNYSSELNVNALLLGDSALYLCASSLADSDTEAFFGQGTRLTVV.

This clonotype was detected only a few times. The chain joins TRBV12-3 or TRBV12-4 to TRBJ2-5, with a possible D match to TRBD2 (8 bases). The CDR3 has 15 residues. V was shortened by 5 bases and J by 5 bases, with 18 bases between the two germline ends. CDR3 coding DNA: TGTGCCAGCAGTCCTACTAGCGGCAGGGGGGAGACCCAGTACTTC. This gives the protein CASSPTSGRGETQYF.

Only a few counts were recorded for this clonotype. This sequence joins TRBV6-1 and TRBJ2-7, with 9 nucleotides matching TRBD1. The CDR3 sequence is 15 residues long. V was clipped by 8 bases and J by 1 base; unmatched bases: 9. CDR1 is MNHNS and CDR2 is SASEGT in the germline V gene. The CDR3 DNA sequence: TGTGCCAGCTCCCGCGAGGGACAGGGATCCTACGAGCAGTACTTC. Translating it yields CASSREGQGSYEQYF.